This TCR beta chain is drawn from a study of radiation and T cells in renal cell carcinoma. Sequenced by immunoSEQ multiplex PCR; TCRdb stores in-frame clones only, minus some. The table lists some 14,000 clones, roughly three fifths of them singletons. The germline V gene encodes CDR1 SGHTS and CDR2 YDEGEE. The CDR3 is 14 amino acids. V lost 0 bases, J lost 5 bases, and 3 bases stayed unmatched. Treatment: treatment-naive control, cytoreductive nephrectomy. This clone has more than one count but fewer than ten. This sequence originates from a man aged 45-60 years with renal cell carcinoma. V gene TRBV5-8 combines with J gene TRBJ1-1; TRBD1 agrees at 8 bases. The sequences come from tumor tissue, collected from a patient whose treatment was nephrectomy without radiotherapy. CDR3 residues: CASSLGTGRTEAFF. For the CDR3, the DNA is TGTGCCAGCAGCTTGGGGACAGGGAGAACTGAAGCTTTCTTT.